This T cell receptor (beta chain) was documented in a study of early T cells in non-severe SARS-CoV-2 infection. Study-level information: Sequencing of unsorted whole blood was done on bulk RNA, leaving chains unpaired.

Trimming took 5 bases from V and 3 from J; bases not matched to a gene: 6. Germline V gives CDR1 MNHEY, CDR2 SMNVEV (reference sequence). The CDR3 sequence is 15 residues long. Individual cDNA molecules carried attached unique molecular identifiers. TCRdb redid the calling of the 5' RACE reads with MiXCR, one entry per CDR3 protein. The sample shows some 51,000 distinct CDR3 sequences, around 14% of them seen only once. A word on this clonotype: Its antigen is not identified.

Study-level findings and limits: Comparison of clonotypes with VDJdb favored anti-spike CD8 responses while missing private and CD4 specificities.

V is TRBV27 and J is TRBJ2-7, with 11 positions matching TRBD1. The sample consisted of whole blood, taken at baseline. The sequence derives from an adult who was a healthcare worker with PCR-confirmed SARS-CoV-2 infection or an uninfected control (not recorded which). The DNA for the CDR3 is TGTGCCAGCAGTAACTACGGGACAGGGGGCTACGAGCAGTACTTC. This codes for CASSNYGTGGYEQYF.